In its sample, the clone carrying this T cell receptor (beta chain) was seen many times. Antigen: not known. The data are from a study of T cells in Graves' hyperthyroidism and ophthalmopathy. Across the whole study: Prior to any treatment, at the point of initial diagnosis, peripheral blood was collected.

Amplified regions were TCR beta CDR3 sequences from RNA transcripts. An initial round of RT-PCR targeting the TCR CDR3 relied on the HTBI primer set. TCRdb fed the multiplex PCR reads into MiXCR, producing one record per CDR3 protein. The profile shows roughly 600,000 distinct CDR3 sequences, around 15% of them singletons. Exclusion of patients followed from uncontrolled infection, other autoimmune disease, pregnancy or lactation. Using approximately 10 ml of fresh peripheral blood, PBMCs were prepared. V was shortened by 6 bases and J by 4 bases, with 12 bases between the two germline ends. CDR1 MDHEN and CDR2 SYDVKM come from the germline V gene. CDR3 length: 13 amino acids. Study conclusions and caveats: Within blood appeared most thyroid clonotypes that had expanded above 0.001.

The TCR originated in a woman in her 50s with Graves' ophthalmopathy. What was sequenced was blood. V gene TRBV28 combines with J gene TRBJ1-2, with D unresolved. DNA for the CDR3: TGTGCCAGCAGCCCGCAGGTTATCTATGGCTACACCTTC. This sequence encodes CASSPQVIYGYTF.